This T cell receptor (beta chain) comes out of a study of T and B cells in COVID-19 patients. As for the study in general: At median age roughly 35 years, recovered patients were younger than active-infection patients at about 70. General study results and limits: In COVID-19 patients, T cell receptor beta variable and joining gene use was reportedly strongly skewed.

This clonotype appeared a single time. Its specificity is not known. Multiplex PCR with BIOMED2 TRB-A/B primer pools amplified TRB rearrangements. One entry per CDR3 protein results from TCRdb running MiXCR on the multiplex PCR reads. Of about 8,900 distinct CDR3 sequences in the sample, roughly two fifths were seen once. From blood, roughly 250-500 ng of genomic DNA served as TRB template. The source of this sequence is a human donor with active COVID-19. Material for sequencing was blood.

CDR3 nucleotides: TGTGCCAGCAGCCCACAGGGAATCACAGATACGCAGTATTTT. This codes for CASSPQGITDTQYF. The gene calls are TRBV5-4 and TRBJ2-3; tentative D call: TRBD1 (6 bases). The V end was cut by 4 bases, the J end by 2 bases, with 11 bases between. The germline V gene has CDR1 SGHNT and CDR2 YYREEE (reference sequence). The CDR3 consists of 14 residues.